The clone carrying this T cell receptor beta chain was seen more than once but under ten times. Antigen: not known. This sample stems from a study of CD8 T cells in ankylosing spondylitis. Findings and caveats of the study: Matched ankylosing spondylitis synovial fluid reportedly showed significant enrichment of disease-linked clones. What seemed typical of ankylosing spondylitis blood was a TCR beta motif built from roughly 8 highly homologous variants. Clones that were linked to disease were CD8+ and were relatively rare in peripheral blood.

It was by quantitative 5'-RACE with molecular barcodes that TCR beta libraries were made. Using its own MiXCR run on the 5' RACE reads, TCRdb lists one record per CDR3 protein. The repertoire holds a few hundred thousand distinct CDR3 sequences, 7.5% to 9% seen once, with 13% to 15% in the top ten. The CDR3 totals 13 residues. CDR1 and CDR2 (germline): SQVTM, ANQGSEA. Trimming cost V 4 bases and J 7 bases; bases outside gene matches: 8. V is TRBV29-1 and J is TRBJ2-7, with 9 bases aligning to TRBD1. This clonotype was sampled from a male donor with ankylosing spondylitis. The sample was blood, either unsorted or a sorted T cell fraction (not recorded which). DNA of the CDR3: TGCAGCGTTGTGGGACAGGGAGGATTGGAGCAGTACTTC. Protein: CSVVGQGGLEQYF.